Listed below are T cell receptor beta chains from one sample, sequenced in a study of blood T cell repertoires in COVID-19. The repertoire was sequenced with immunoSEQ multiplex PCR; TCRdb's copy has only in-frame clones and lacks some. The sample has 95,000 to 150,000 clones, roughly 79% seen once. The sample consisted of peripheral blood. The receptor source for this set is a human donor in a cohort sampled during active COVID-19. The CDR3 runs from the conserved cysteine through the conserved F or W. Fields, in order: V gene, J gene, CDR3 protein.

v_call: TRBV4-3
j_call: TRBJ2-7
cdr3_aa: CASSQGQGVEYEQYF

v_call: TRBV18
j_call: TRBJ1-6
cdr3_aa: CASSPVSLTSGRANSPLHF

v_call: TRBV7-2
j_call: TRBJ2-6
cdr3_aa: CASSPRRAGANVLTF

v_call: TRBV29-1
j_call: TRBJ1-2
cdr3_aa: CSVGRSGQGNYGYTF

v_call: TRBV2
j_call: TRBJ2-7
cdr3_aa: CASGEQRASYEQYF

v_call: TRBV4-1
j_call: TRBJ1-2
cdr3_aa: CASSHTPGGSGYTF

v_call: TRBV5-4
j_call: TRBJ2-7
cdr3_aa: CASSFDRQAGEQYF

v_call: TRBV28
j_call: TRBJ2-7
cdr3_aa: CASSYGTSVSEQYF

v_call: TRBV7-3
j_call: TRBJ2-5
cdr3_aa: CASSPGPGQAQETQYF

v_call: TRBV28
j_call: TRBJ1-2
cdr3_aa: CASINHRGNPNYGYTF

v_call: TRBV5-1
j_call: TRBJ1-6
cdr3_aa: CASSLDRTVNSPLHF

v_call: TRBV10-3
j_call: TRBJ2-7
cdr3_aa: CAIMAGALTYEQYF

v_call: TRBV2
j_call: TRBJ2-7
cdr3_aa: CASRKRQGLSYEQYF

v_call: TRBV20-1
j_call: TRBJ2-7
cdr3_aa: CSASPGLAGVNFEHEQYF

v_call: TRBV29-1
j_call: TRBJ1-1
cdr3_aa: CSVEGSQGTEAFF

v_call: TRBV5-1
j_call: TRBJ2-7
cdr3_aa: CASSPDRATYEQYF

v_call: TRBV11-2
j_call: TRBJ1-5
cdr3_aa: CASSRQGNQPQHF

v_call: TRBV27
j_call: TRBJ1-1
cdr3_aa: CASSFEARGYTEAFF

v_call: TRBV5-1
j_call: TRBJ1-5
cdr3_aa: CASSPRPGGGNQPQHF

v_call: TRBV7-8
j_call: TRBJ1-2
cdr3_aa: CASSLGTGAINYGYTF

v_call: TRBV30
j_call: TRBJ2-3
cdr3_aa: CAWSTRTSGSTDTQYF

v_call: TRBV28
j_call: TRBJ2-4
cdr3_aa: CASFSPGERNIQYF

v_call: TRBV11-2
j_call: TRBJ2-1
cdr3_aa: CASSLGRGYNEQFF

v_call: TRBV18
j_call: TRBJ2-7
cdr3_aa: CASSSTLLLAGGPREQYF

v_call: TRBV6-6
j_call: TRBJ1-1
cdr3_aa: CASSWPQPNTEAFF

v_call: TRBV5-6
j_call: TRBJ2-2
cdr3_aa: CASSLAGGRVGELFF

v_call: TRBV11-2
j_call: TRBJ1-3
cdr3_aa: CASSETGLSGNTIYF

v_call: TRBV2
j_call: TRBJ2-7
cdr3_aa: CASRMTGGAYEQYF

v_call: TRBV5-4
j_call: TRBJ1-1
cdr3_aa: CASSKTGAPFNTEAFF

v_call: TRBV5-1
j_call: TRBJ2-7
cdr3_aa: CASGPTSGGGANEQYF

v_call: TRBV6-2/TRBV6-3
j_call: TRBJ1-5
cdr3_aa: CASSYFQGAGQPQHF

v_call: TRBV7-3
j_call: TRBJ2-1
cdr3_aa: CASSLISGGAYNEQFF

v_call: TRBV3-1/TRBV3-2
j_call: TRBJ2-7
cdr3_aa: CASSRGQGSYEQYF

v_call: TRBV7-2
j_call: TRBJ2-2
cdr3_aa: CASRTSRNTGELFF

v_call: TRBV7-9
j_call: TRBJ2-2
cdr3_aa: CASSLGGGATGELFF

v_call: TRBV18
j_call: TRBJ2-1
cdr3_aa: CASSPGLGNEQFF

v_call: TRBV7-9
j_call: TRBJ1-2
cdr3_aa: CASSLDGDGYTF

v_call: TRBV5-5
j_call: TRBJ1-5
cdr3_aa: CASSLSRGRSNQPQHF